This T cell receptor beta chain was recovered during a study of radiotherapy plus CTLA-4 blockade in lung cancer. Clones were sequenced by immunoSEQ multiplex PCR, and TCRdb holds only the in-frame ones, with some missing. Found here are about 85,000 clones, around 88% of them singletons; the top ten hold about 2%. V lost 6 bases to trimming and J lost 7 bases; unmatched junction nucleotides: 11. CDR3 length: 14 residues. Per the germline V gene, CDR1 is MNHNY and CDR2 is SVGAGI (reference sequence). The material sequenced was peripheral blood, taken from a patient treated with radiotherapy plus ipilimumab. This chain links TRBV6-6 with TRBJ1-2; 7 nucleotides agree with TRBD1. The TCR comes from a human donor with non-small cell lung cancer who had a partial response to radiotherapy plus ipilimumab. In DNA form, the CDR3 reads TGTGCCAGCAGGTACGACAGGGCCATCGGTGGCTACACCTTC. This codes for CASRYDRAIGGYTF.